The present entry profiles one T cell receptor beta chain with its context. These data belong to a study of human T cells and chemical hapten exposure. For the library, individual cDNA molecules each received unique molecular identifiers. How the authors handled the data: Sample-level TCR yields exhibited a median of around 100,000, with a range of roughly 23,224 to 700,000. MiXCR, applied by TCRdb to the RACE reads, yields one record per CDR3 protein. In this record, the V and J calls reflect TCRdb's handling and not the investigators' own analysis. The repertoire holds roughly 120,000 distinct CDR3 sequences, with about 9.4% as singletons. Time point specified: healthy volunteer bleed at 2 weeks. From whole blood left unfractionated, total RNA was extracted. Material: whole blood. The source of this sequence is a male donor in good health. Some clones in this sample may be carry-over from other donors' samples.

The CDR3 sequence: CASSETSYYNEQFF. The CDR3 nucleotides read TGTGCCAGCAGCGAGACTAGCTACTACAATGAGCAGTTCTTC. The V gene is TRBV9, the J gene TRBJ2-1, with 7 bases lining up with TRBD2. The CDR3 length is 14 residues. J was trimmed by 3 bases and V by 3 bases; bases with no gene match: 3. Germline loops: CDR1 SGDLS, CDR2 YYNGEE.